This T cell receptor beta chain was captured in a study of T cell repertoires in cytomegalovirus infection. TCRdb itself ran the reads through MiXCR, one entry per CDR3 protein. Counted here are 85,000 to 130,000 distinct CDR3 sequences, about 22% occurring once; the ten biggest clones make up 30% to 40%. V was pared by 0 bases and J by 7 bases, with 20 bases between. Germline CDR1 reads SQVTM; CDR2 reads ANQGSEA. The CDR3 totals 16 residues. This receptor was taken from a human donor in good health (CMV status not recorded). Some clones in this sample may be carry-over from other donors' samples. The V and J genes are TRBV29-1 and TRBJ2-3; weak D call: TRBD2 (5 bases). The sample consisted of CD8+ T cells from PBMCs. CDR3 sequence reads: CSVEDLFDSGRNTQYF. CDR3 nucleotide sequence: TGCAGCGTTGAAGATCTCTTCGACTCGGGGAGAAATACGCAGTATTTT.